The 20 T cell receptor beta chains below all came from one sample that was sequenced in a study of cytomegalovirus exposure and HLA in healthy donors. PCR amplification relied on 60 Vbeta primers (plus 13 Jbeta primers). Clones were sequenced by immunoSEQ multiplex PCR, and TCRdb holds only the in-frame ones, with some missing. Its clone listing holds approximately 210,000 clones. The specimen was PBMCs. The receptors were gathered from a woman in her twenties or thirties in good health and CMV-seropositive.

This rearrangement joins TRBV6-5 to TRBJ1-6, with TRBD1 matching 8 bases. V shed 5 bases and J 8 bases; nucleotides not matched to a gene: 8. This CDR3 contains 15 residues. Germline-derived CDR1 and CDR2 are MNHEY and SVGAGI. The CDR3 spells CASSLGQGIYSPLHF. The CDR3 DNA sequence: TGTGCCAGCAGTCTTGGACAGGGCATTTATTCACCCCTCCACTTT.

The rearrangement uses TRBV6-5 and TRBJ1-6, with D possibly being TRBD1 (6 bases). V lost 6 bases to trimming and J lost 8 bases, with 17 bases between them. The CDR3 is 15 amino acids. Germline V gene data show CDR1 as MNHEY and CDR2 as SVGAGI. The CDR3 is CASSLGGARDSPLHF. CDR3 DNA sequence: TGTGCCAGCAGCCTCGGGGGGGCTCGGGATTCACCCCTCCACTTT.

The rearrangement joins TRBV27 to TRBJ1-5; D unclear. Germline CDR1 MNHEY, CDR2 SMNVEV (reference sequence). The CDR3 has 15 amino acids. V was trimmed by 9 bases and J by 4 bases, leaving 19 bases between them. CDR3 nucleotide sequence: TGTGCCAGTCAAGCGGGATACGGCTCAAATCAGCCCCAGCATTTT. Translated: CASQAGYGSNQPQHF.

The rearrangement joins TRBV18 to TRBJ1-1; a weak D match, TRBD1 (5 bases). CDR1 is KGHSH, CDR2 LQKENI, per germline. V was pared by 1 base and J by 7 bases, with 10 bases between. This CDR3 has 13 amino acids. DNA of the CDR3: TGTGCCAGCTCACCACAGGAGGGACTTGAAGCTTTCTTT. Translated: CASSPQEGLEAFF.

The chain carries TRBV5-1 and TRBJ2-5; TRBD2 agrees at 13 bases. The length of the CDR3 is 17 residues. With 4 bases clipped from V and 4 bases from J, the junction kept 10 bases outside the gene matches. Germline loops: CDR1 SGHRS, CDR2 YFSETQ. CDR3 loop: CASSPGGTSGNRETQYF. In DNA form, the CDR3 reads TGCGCCAGCAGCCCGGGGGGGACTAGCGGGAATCGAGAGACCCAGTACTTC.

For this clone: An end of the junction does not agree with germline; a read error may underlie this. The chain couples TRBV5-4 to TRBJ2-7; a possible D gene is TRBD1 (7 bases). Germline V gives CDR1 SGHNT, CDR2 YYREEE (reference sequence). The CDR3 extends over 15 amino acids. The CDR3 DNA is TGTGCCAGCAGTTTGGGGGGACAGACCTCACGGGAGCAGTACTTC. It translates to CASSLGGQTSREQYF.

This chain joins TRBV5-1 and TRBJ1-5, with D maybe TRBD1 (5 bases). This CDR3 region has 15 residues. CDR1 is SGHRS and CDR2 is YFSETQ in the germline V gene. V lost 4 bases, J lost 5 bases, and 16 bases lay in between. CDR3 in DNA: TGCGCCAGCAGCGCCGGGGGTCGTATGGATCAGCCCCAGCATTTT. This gives the protein CASSAGGRMDQPQHF.

This sequence joins TRBV4-3 and TRBJ1-2, with 8 nucleotides matching TRBD1. Germline lookup yields CDR1 LGHNA and CDR2 YSLEER. The J segment lost 10 bases and the V segment lost 3 bases, leaving 13 bases of the junction unmatched. The CDR3 runs 15 residues. The CDR3 is CASSQEGTGRIVYTF. DNA of the CDR3: TGCGCCAGCAGCCAGGAGGGGACAGGAAGAATAGTCTACACCTTC.

This chain connects TRBV30 to TRBJ2-7; 8 nucleotides agree with TRBD2. Germline trimming cut 3 bases from V and 2 bases from J; bases unmatched to any gene: 6. CDR3 length: 14 residues. From germline, CDR1 is GTSNPN and CDR2 SVGIG (reference sequence). CDR3 amino acids: CAWSPGGVTYEQYF. In DNA form, the CDR3 reads TGTGCCTGGAGCCCCGGGGGGGTCACCTACGAGCAGTACTTC.

CDR3 sequence: CASSLGGGLAAYNEQFF. The DNA for the CDR3 is TGTGCCAGCAGCTTAGGGGGAGGACTAGCGGCGTACAATGAGCAGTTCTTC. The V gene is TRBV7-8, the J gene TRBJ2-1, with 10 positions matching TRBD2. The CDR3 is 17 residues long. Germline V CDR1 and CDR2: SGHVS, FQNEAQ. V lost 1 base and J lost 4; bases outside the gene matches: 7.

V gene TRBV4-2 combines with J gene TRBJ2-1, with 8 bases that match TRBD2. Germline loops: CDR1 LGHNA, CDR2 YNFKEQ. The CDR3 has 16 residues. J lost 4 bases, V lost 1 base, and 6 bases had no gene match. The CDR3 loop is CASSQALAGVYNEQFF. For the CDR3, the DNA is TGTGCCAGCAGCCAAGCCCTAGCGGGTGTTTACAATGAGCAGTTCTTC.

V usage is TRBV5-4 and J usage is TRBJ1-6; 8 positions match TRBD1. The germline V gene encodes CDR1 SGHNT and CDR2 YYREEE (reference sequence). V shed 4 bases, J shed 6 bases, and the junction held 6 bases outside the gene matches. The CDR3 is made up of 15 amino acids. The CDR3 sequence is CASSRTGNTNSPLHF. The DNA for the CDR3 is TGTGCCAGCAGCCGGACAGGGAATACTAATTCACCCCTCCACTTT. Drawing the rest from reference TRBV5-4 and TRBJ1-6, the complete variable domain is ETGVTQSPTHLIKTRGQQVTLRCSSQSGHNTVSWYQQALGQGPQFIFQYYREEENGRGNFPPRFSGLQFPNYSSELNVNALELDDSALYLCASSRTGNTNSPLHFGNGTRLTVT.

The rearrangement links TRBV2 to TRBJ1-2; perhaps TRBD1 as D (6 bases). The V gene's germline CDR1 is SNHLY and CDR2 FYNNEI. The length of the CDR3 is 14 residues. Trimming shortened V by 3 bases and J by 2 bases, and 10 bases separated the two germline ends. The CDR3 protein is CASSDPGQNYGYTF. DNA of the CDR3: TGTGCCAGCAGTGACCCGGGACAAAACTATGGCTACACCTTC.

As concerns this clone: This CDR3 is also generated by other DNA sequences in the sample. The chain carries TRBV30 and TRBJ2-7, with 7 bases that match TRBD2. This CDR3 comprises 11 residues. CDR1 and CDR2 (germline): GTSNPN, SVGIG (reference sequence). The V gene end was trimmed by 2 bases and the J gene end by 6 bases; junction bases not matched to a gene: 1. CDR3 amino acids: CAWSWGGEQYF. The DNA for the CDR3 is TGTGCCTGGAGTTGGGGGGGCGAGCAGTACTTC.

V usage is TRBV5-6 and J usage is TRBJ2-5; 11 nucleotides match TRBD1. CDR1 is SGHDT, CDR2 YYEEEE, per germline. The CDR3 contains 14 residues. Trimming at V came to 5 bases and at J to 3 bases, leaving 3 bases not matched to a gene. The CDR3 spells CASRRDRGEETQYF. The CDR3 coding sequence is TGTGCCAGCAGGCGGGACAGGGGGGAAGAGACCCAGTACTTC.

V usage is TRBV10-2 and J usage is TRBJ1-6, with TRBD1 matching 7 bases. Trimming removed 7 bases from V and 3 bases from J; junction bases left unmatched: 6. The CDR3 has 15 amino acids. Germline lookup yields CDR1 WSHSY and CDR2 SAAADI. CDR3 nucleotides: TGCGCCAGCAACACAGGGGAAGGCTATAATTCACCCCTCCACTTT. Amino acid sequence: CASNTGEGYNSPLHF.

The genes are TRBV18 and TRBJ2-1, with 8 bases identical to TRBD2. The CDR3 runs 15 residues. The ends lost 1 base at V and 7 bases at J; junction bases unmatched: 6. Germline CDR1 reads KGHSH; CDR2 reads LQKENI. The CDR3 reads CASSPLRGGWNEQFF. In DNA, the CDR3 is TGTGCCAGCTCACCACTCCGGGGGGGCTGGAATGAGCAGTTCTTC.

The rearrangement links TRBV29-1 to TRBJ1-1; possible D gene TRBD1, 5 bases. The length of the CDR3 is 14 residues. Germline V CDR1 and CDR2: SQVTM, ANQGSEA. V was cut by 6 bases and J by 2 bases, with 16 bases left in between. CDR3: CSVPRGRINTEAFF. In nucleotides, the CDR3 is TGCAGCGTCCCTAGGGGCAGGATCAACACTGAAGCTTTCTTT.

The genes are TRBV18 and TRBJ1-2; the D gene is possibly TRBD1 (6 bases). Between the trimmed V and J ends, which lost 5 bases and 8 bases, there was a span of 15 bases. The V gene's germline CDR1 is KGHSH and CDR2 LQKENI. This CDR3 is built from 13 residues. The CDR3 DNA is TGTGCCAGCTCATCGGACAGAGCGTTGGGCTACACCTTC. It encodes CASSSDRALGYTF.

The chain links TRBV10-3 to TRBJ2-7; 8 bases agree with TRBD2. Per germline, CDR1 ENHRY and CDR2 SYGVKD. The V gene end was trimmed by 5 bases and the J gene end by 0 bases; junction bases not matched to a gene: 6. The CDR3 loop spans 15 amino acids. CDR3 bases: TGTGCCATCAGTCCCAGCGGGAGTATCTCCTACGAGCAGTACTTC. Translation gives CAISPSGSISYEQYF.